This is a list of T cell receptor beta chains from one sample in a study of graft-versus-host responses after intestinal transplantation. Produced via immunoSEQ multiplex PCR; TCRdb's table is partial and in-frame only. The profile shows about 94,000 clones, around nine tenths of them singletons. These receptors have no identified antigens. The source was unstimulated CD8+ T cells sorted from spleen or lymph node cells, collected before intestinal transplant. All receptors derive from a human donor who received an intestinal transplant. CDR3s include the opening cysteine and the closing phenylalanine or tryptophan. The order of the fields is V gene, J gene, CDR3 protein.

>TRBV6-6|TRBJ1-1
CASSYDRVTAFF
>TRBV7-6|TRBJ2-7
CASSPGGYPYEQYF
>TRBV19|TRBJ2-2
CASSISTSTGELFF
>TRBV30|TRBJ2-2
CAWSVLNTGELFF
>TRBV5-5|TRBJ2-7
CASSLTYRPQYF
>TRBV5-6|TRBJ2-3
CASSLGGWTDTQYF
>TRBV7-9|TRBJ1-6
CASRETGGDSPLHF
>TRBV4-1|TRBJ1-3
CASSLRTAFSGNTIYF
>TRBV7-9|NA
CASSLGAAGGFLEQYF
>TRBV11-2|TRBJ2-3
CASSAGTGWDTQYF
>TRBV6-5|TRBJ2-7
CASRMGASEQYF
>TRBV29-1|TRBJ1-2
CSATGSHGYTF
>TRBV7-9|TRBJ1-3
CASSLAGNTIYF
>TRBV27|TRBJ2-2
CASGAGANTGELFF
>TRBV5-5|TRBJ1-2
CASSGTGGYGYTF
>TRBV7-8|TRBJ1-1
CASSLAGGMNTEAFF
>TRBV5-5|TRBJ2-7
CASSLSGGESYEQYF